This T cell receptor (beta chain) was captured by sequencing in a study of T cell changes during pregnancy in multiple sclerosis. The CDR3 length is 16 residues. Per germline, CDR1 KGHSH and CDR2 LQKENI. V was pared by 6 bases and J by 1 base, with 10 bases of the junction left unmatched. TCRdb's table, derived via immunoSEQ multiplex PCR, lists solely in-frame clones and lacks some. The table includes roughly 40,000 clones, roughly nine tenths detected once. The sequence was collected from a female donor with multiple sclerosis, enrolled in a pregnancy study. The chain carries TRBV18 and TRBJ2-5; TRBD2 agrees at 8 bases. The specimen comprised CD4+ T cells from peripheral blood mononuclear cells, sampled before pregnancy. The CDR3 bases are TGTGCCAGCTCCACGATACCGGGAGGGTCCCAAGAGACCCAGTACTTC. Its translation: CASSTIPGGSQETQYF.